The text below deals with one T cell receptor beta chain. The library protocol tagged each TCR cDNA with a unique molecular identifier. TCRdb recomputed calls from the 5' RACE reads with MiXCR, one row per CDR3 protein. The data hold 9,500 to 12,000 distinct CDR3 sequences, with about a fifth observed a single time. This sample was taken from a study of spatial heterogeneity in lung cancer. In the study overall: Raw sequencing reads included, on average, more than 9.5 appearances of each unique TCR and UMI combination.

The time point was: blood at routine non-recurrence follow-up after resection. Unsorted whole RNA samples from tumor, nontumor lung or frozen PBMC were sequenced. The CDR3 has 15 residues. Trimming removed 1 base at V and 7 bases at J, with 14 bases between. Germline V gene data show CDR1 as LGHDT and CDR2 as YNNKEL (reference sequence). Sequencing was performed on PBMCs, taken at follow-up. This sequence was found in a male donor with early-stage non-small cell lung cancer. V gene TRBV3-1 combines with J gene TRBJ2-4; a possible D gene is TRBD2 (6 bases). CDR3 amino acids: CASSQVQGDLNIQYF. The CDR3 nucleotides are TGTGCCAGCAGCCAAGTCCAAGGGGACTTGAACATTCAGTACTTC.